The 29 T cell receptor beta chains below come from one sample, sequenced in a study of blood T cell repertoires in COVID-19. Sequencing used immunoSEQ multiplex PCR; TCRdb keeps in-frame clones, though not all of them. The data contain approximately 220,000 clones, about 88% of them seen just once; the ten biggest clones take up roughly 4%. The sequencing sample was made of PBMCs or T cells enriched from blood (not recorded which). The source of these receptors is a woman in her thirties who had been exposed to COVID-19.

Only a few counts were recorded for this clone. CDR3 amino acids: CASSWDFTGELFF. DNA of the CDR3: TGTGCCAGCAGCTGGGACTTCACCGGGGAGCTGTTTTTT. The chain joins TRBV11-3 to TRBJ2-2, with a possible D match to TRBD2 (6 bases). The CDR3 loop spans 13 amino acids. V lost 4 bases to trimming and J lost 4 bases, with 7 bases between them. Germline CDR1 reads SGHNT; CDR2 reads YENEEA.

The chain recombines TRBV19 with TRBJ2-5; D possibly corresponds to TRBD1 (6 bases). Trimming left V 7 bases short and J 1 base short, with 16 bases between. CDR1 LNHDA and CDR2 SQIVND come from the germline V gene (reference sequence). The CDR3 length is 15 residues. In DNA form, the CDR3 reads TGTGCCAGTATGGGCAGGGGCTGGCTCCAAGAGACCCAGTACTTC. Its protein product is CASMGRGWLQETQYF.

The chain joins TRBV12-3 or TRBV12-4 to TRBJ2-7; D is possibly TRBD1 (6 bases). Trimming cost V 9 bases and J 0 bases, with 12 bases left between them. This CDR3 is 13 amino acids long. The CDR3 DNA is TGTGCCAGTAGGCAGGGGACCTCCTACGAGCAGTACTTC. Amino acids: CASRQGTSYEQYF.

This chain joins TRBV7-5 and TRBJ1-6; the table's D call, TRBD1, was not checked against the DNA. TRBV7-5 is designated a pseudogene. The CDR3 extends over 17 amino acids. The CDR3 sequence: CARSLLRDRPGNSPLHF. DNA for the CDR3: TGTGCCAGAAGCCTCCTCCGGGACAGGCCGGGGAATTCACCCCTCCACTTT.

The chain recombines TRBV5-1 with TRBJ1-2; 10 bases align to TRBD1. Germline V gene sequence: CDR1 SGHRS, CDR2 YFSETQ. V was clipped by 3 bases and J by 3 bases; unmatched bases: 8. The CDR3 has 16 residues. The CDR3 here is CASSSNVGQGDYGYTF. CDR3 DNA sequence: TGCGCCAGCAGCTCCAACGTAGGACAGGGGGACTATGGCTACACCTTC.

This clone was observed once. V and J are TRBV28 and TRBJ1-1; D might be TRBD1 (6 bases). This CDR3 spans 15 amino acids. Deletions cut 6 bases from V and 5 bases from J, with 19 bases between. The germline CDR1 and CDR2 sequences are MDHEN and SYDVKM. The CDR3 is CASSRQVFDDTEAFF. The CDR3 DNA is TGTGCCAGCAGCAGACAGGTTTTCGATGATACTGAAGCTTTCTTT.

The CDR3 bases are TGCAGCGTGAACAGGGGGATGAACACTGAAGCTTTCTTT. Translated, it gives CSVNRGMNTEAFF. The chain has TRBV29-1 and TRBJ1-1, with 8 bases that match TRBD1. This CDR3 is built from 13 residues. Germline CDR1 SQVTM, CDR2 ANQGSEA. The V gene end was trimmed by 6 bases and the J gene end by 0 bases; junction bases not matched to a gene: 3.

The chain couples TRBV24-1 to TRBJ1-2; D perhaps matches TRBD1 (6 bases). Deletions cut 11 bases from V and 0 bases from J, with 21 bases between. The germline gives CDR1 KGHDR, CDR2 SFDVKD. The CDR3 contains 16 residues. CDR3 sequence (DNA): TGTGCCAACCCTGGGGGGGGCTATAAAACTAACTATGGCTACACCTTC. It specifies CANPGGGYKTNYGYTF.

The V and J genes are TRBV2 and TRBJ2-7, with 9 bases lining up with TRBD2. The CDR3 length is 15 residues. V was clipped by 3 bases and J by 2 bases; unmatched bases: 5. Germline CDR1 reads SNHLY; CDR2 reads FYNNEI. The CDR3 loop is CASSDSGGTAYEQYF. The CDR3 DNA sequence: TGTGCCAGCAGTGACAGCGGGGGGACCGCCTACGAGCAGTACTTC.

The chain combines TRBV7-3 with TRBJ1-2; the match to TRBD1 covers 10 bases. The CDR3 has 15 amino acids. Germline V gene sequence: CDR1 SGHTA, CDR2 FQGTGA. The J segment lost 5 bases and the V segment lost 2 bases, leaving 5 bases of the junction unmatched. In nucleotides, the CDR3 is TGTGCCAGCAGCTTACCCTCGGACAGGGGGTATGGCTACACCTTC. The encoded protein is CASSLPSDRGYGYTF.

The chain has TRBV5-6 and TRBJ2-4; 8 bases are shared with TRBD1. The CDR3 has 19 residues. J lost 0 bases, V lost 1 base, and 12 bases had no gene match. Germline CDR1 SGHDT, CDR2 YYEEEE. In DNA form, the CDR3 reads TGTGCCAGCAGCTTGAGGGTCCCCAGGGGGCTCATAGCCAAAAACATTCAGTACTTC. Protein sequence: CASSLRVPRGLIAKNIQYF.

This clone was seen only once. The genes are TRBV4-2 and TRBJ2-2; 9 nucleotides match TRBD2. Germline CDR1 LGHNA, CDR2 YNFKEQ. The CDR3 is 17 residues long. With 2 bases clipped from V and 6 bases from J, the junction kept 10 bases outside the gene matches. CDR3 region: CASSQPRGGVTAGELFF. CDR3 sequence (DNA): TGTGCCAGCAGCCAACCGCGCGGGGGGGTTACCGCCGGGGAGCTGTTTTTT.

The chain couples TRBV7-2 to TRBJ2-7, with 13 bases lining up with TRBD2. J lost 6 bases, V lost 4 bases, and 3 bases had no gene match. This CDR3 is built from 14 residues. CDR1 and CDR2 (germline): SGHTA, FQGNSA. The DNA for the CDR3 is TGTGCCAGCAGCTCTCGGACTAGCGGGAGCGAGCAGTACTTC. Protein product: CASSSRTSGSEQYF.

The chain couples TRBV24-1 to TRBJ2-4; TRBD1 matches 8 bases. J was trimmed by 4 bases and V by 5 bases; bases with no gene match: 18. Germline lookup yields CDR1 KGHDR and CDR2 SFDVKD. The CDR3 has 19 amino acids. This chain's CDR3 is CATSALPGPGQVPKNIQYF. The CDR3 region has the DNA TGTGCCACCAGTGCTCTACCGGGCCCGGGACAGGTACCAAAAAACATTCAGTACTTC.

The CDR3 DNA reads as TGCGCCAGCAGCCAAGATTGGACTGGGCGATCCTACGAGCAGTACTTC. Its translation is CASSQDWTGRSYEQYF. The chain carries TRBV4-1 and TRBJ2-7, with D possibly matching TRBD2 (5 bases). This CDR3 is built from 16 residues. The germline gives CDR1 MGHRA, CDR2 YSYEKL. V lost 0 bases and J 1 base, leaving 13 bases between the germline ends.

The chain links TRBV5-1 to TRBJ2-1; TRBD2 aligns across 11 bases. The germline gives CDR1 SGHRS, CDR2 YFSETQ. V lost 4 bases, J lost 3 bases, and 6 bases stayed unmatched. The CDR3 length is 16 residues. CDR3 nucleotide sequence: TGCGCCAGCAGCGCTAATAGCGGGGGGGTCTACAATGAGCAGTTCTTC. The encoded protein is CASSANSGGVYNEQFF.

V gene TRBV19 combines with J gene TRBJ1-5, with 8 positions matching TRBD1. V dropped 5 bases and J dropped 1; count of bases not matched to a gene: 7. The CDR3 loop spans 16 amino acids. Germline CDR1 is LNHDA and CDR2 is SQIVND (reference sequence). The CDR3, as DNA: TGTGCCAGTAGTCCTCAGGGGGCGAGAAGCAATCAGCCCCAGCATTTT. This sequence encodes CASSPQGARSNQPQHF.

This clone showed up just a few times. CDR3 protein: CASNLWQQETQYF. The CDR3 DNA reads TGTGCCAGCAACCTCTGGCAGCAAGAGACCCAGTACTTC. J is TRBJ2-5 and V is TRBV7-8; D unresolved. The germline V gene encodes CDR1 SGHVS and CDR2 FQNEAQ. The ends were cut back, 7 bases at V and 2 bases at J, with 11 bases in the middle. The CDR3 extends over 13 amino acids.

This chain uses TRBV7-2 with TRBJ2-5; TRBD2 matches 16 bases. V lost 0 bases to trimming and J lost 4 bases; unmatched junction nucleotides: 11. The CDR3 sequence is 20 residues long. The V gene's germline CDR1 is SGHTA and CDR2 FQGNSA. Written as DNA, the CDR3 is TGTGCCAGCAGCTTAGCCCTGGGACTAGCGGGGGGGCGAGTGGGAGAGACCCAGTACTTC. Its protein is CASSLALGLAGGRVGETQYF.

CDR3 in amino acids: CASSHATGGRDTEAFF. The CDR3 nucleotides are TGCGCCAGCAGCCACGCGACAGGGGGAAGAGACACTGAAGCTTTCTTT. The chain couples TRBV5-1 to TRBJ1-1, with 9 nucleotides matching TRBD1. V shed 4 bases, J shed 3 bases, and the junction held 10 bases outside the gene matches. This CDR3 is built from 16 residues. Germline CDR1 SGHRS, CDR2 YFSETQ.

The V gene is TRBV12-5, the J gene TRBJ1-4, with D possibly TRBD1 on 6 matching bases. Trimming removed 6 bases at V and 0 bases at J, with 14 bases between. The CDR3 loop spans 16 amino acids. Germline-derived CDR1 and CDR2 are LGHNT and FRNRAP. The CDR3 region has the DNA TGTGCTAGTGGCCCCGACAGGAGTGCAACTAATGAAAAACTGTTTTTT. Translation gives CASGPDRSATNEKLFF.

The CDR3 DNA follows: TGTGCCAGTAGTCCCCAGGGCCCCAATCAGCCCCAGCATTTT. As protein: CASSPQGPNQPQHF. The chain has TRBV19 and TRBJ1-5, with TRBD1 as a possible D gene (5 bases). The CDR3 length is 14 residues. CDR1 and CDR2 from the germline V gene are LNHDA and SQIVND (reference sequence). Trimming removed 5 bases at V and 3 bases at J, with 11 bases between.

V and J are TRBV18 and TRBJ1-1; 7 positions agree with TRBD1. Germline CDR1 reads KGHSH; CDR2 reads LQKENI. There are 19 residues in the CDR3. With 3 bases clipped from V and 7 bases from J, the junction kept 23 bases outside the gene matches. In DNA form, the CDR3 reads TGTGCCAGCTCACCCTCTTCAGACACCCGAGGGGGCTTCTGGGGTGAAGCTTTCTTT. Amino acids: CASSPSSDTRGGFWGEAFF.

The chain recombines TRBV24-1 with TRBJ1-5; 7 bases are shared with TRBD1. The germline V gene has CDR1 KGHDR and CDR2 SFDVKD. The V gene end was trimmed by 2 bases and the J gene end by 9 bases; junction bases not matched to a gene: 15. There are 17 residues in the CDR3. The DNA for the CDR3 is TGTGCCACCAGTGATTGCCCCGGACAGGCAGCCCCGGGGCCCCAGCATTTT. Encoded protein: CATSDCPGQAAPGPQHF.

The rearrangement uses TRBV30 and TRBJ1-5, with 12 bases matching TRBD1. J was trimmed by 5 bases and V by 2 bases; bases with no gene match: 4. Germline CDR1 is GTSNPN and CDR2 is SVGIG (reference sequence). The CDR3 sequence is 15 residues long. The DNA for the CDR3 is TGTGCCTGGAGTTCGGGACAGGGGGCGGATCAGCCCCAGCATTTT. The encoded protein is CAWSSGQGADQPQHF.

This chain uses TRBV24-1 with TRBJ2-3, with a tentative D call TRBD1 (6 bases). In germline, CDR1 is KGHDR, CDR2 SFDVKD. The CDR3 is made up of 15 amino acids. V gave up 4 bases and J gave up 4 bases, with 14 bases separating them. CDR3 amino acids: CATSEEQGRPDTQYF. The CDR3 region has the DNA TGTGCCACCAGTGAGGAACAGGGTCGCCCAGATACGCAGTATTTT.

The genes are TRBV18 and TRBJ2-7, with TRBD1 identical over 8 bases. The CDR3 sequence is 13 residues long. V was clipped by 3 bases and J by 11 bases; unmatched bases: 9. Per the germline V gene, CDR1 is KGHSH and CDR2 is LQKENI. CDR3 amino acids: CASSPPGQAAKYF. CDR3 in DNA: TGTGCCAGCTCACCCCCGGGACAGGCTGCGAAGTACTTC.

In nucleotides, the CDR3 is TGTGCCAGCAGCCGGAAACAGGCGAGCAACTATGGCTACACCTTC. Amino acid sequence: CASSRKQASNYGYTF. V usage is TRBV3-1 (or the pseudogene TRBV3-2) and J usage is TRBJ1-2; tentative D call: TRBD1 (5 bases). Germline V gene data show CDR1 as LGHDT and CDR2 as YNNKEL (reference sequence). The CDR3 has 15 amino acids. V shed 4 bases and J shed 2 bases, with 14 bases lying between them.

The V and J genes are TRBV18 and TRBJ2-1; TRBD1 agrees at 7 bases. The CDR3 covers 15 residues. The germline gives CDR1 KGHSH, CDR2 LQKENI. V was clipped by 3 bases and J by 5 bases; unmatched bases: 7. The CDR3 spells CASSPSGTANNEQFF. The CDR3, as DNA: TGTGCCAGCTCACCGTCCGGGACAGCCAACAATGAGCAGTTCTTC. The whole variable domain, remainder taken from reference TRBV18 and TRBJ2-1, is NAGVMQNPRHLVRRRGQEARLRCSPMKGHSHVYWYRQLPEEGLKFMVYLQKENIIDESGMPKERFSAEFPKEGPSILRIQQVVRGDSAAYFCASSPSGTANNEQFFGPGTRLTVL.